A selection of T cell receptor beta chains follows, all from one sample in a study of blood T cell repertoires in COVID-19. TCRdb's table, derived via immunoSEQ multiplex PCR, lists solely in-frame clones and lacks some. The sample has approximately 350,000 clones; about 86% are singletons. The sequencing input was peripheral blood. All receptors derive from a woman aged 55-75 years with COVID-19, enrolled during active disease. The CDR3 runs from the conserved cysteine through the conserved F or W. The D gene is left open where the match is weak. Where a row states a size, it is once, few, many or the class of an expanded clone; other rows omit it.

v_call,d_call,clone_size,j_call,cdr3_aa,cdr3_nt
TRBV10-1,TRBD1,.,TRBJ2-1,CASSGRTGIWHEQFF,TGCGCCAGCAGTGGTCGGACAGGGATTTGGCATGAGCAGTTCTTC
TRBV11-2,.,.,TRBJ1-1,CASSLERNTEAFF,TGTGCCAGCAGCTTAGAGAGGAACACTGAAGCTTTCTTT
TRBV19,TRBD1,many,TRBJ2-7,CASSIDVRGYEQYF,TGTGCCAGTAGTATAGATGTCAGGGGGTACGAGCAGTACTTC
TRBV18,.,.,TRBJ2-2,CASSPGHLTTGELFF,TGTGCCAGCTCACCAGGTCACCTTACTACCGGGGAGCTGTTTTTT
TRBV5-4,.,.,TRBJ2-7,CASSPTGGDYEQYF,TGTGCCAGCAGCCCCACAGGGGGGGACTACGAGCAGTACTTC
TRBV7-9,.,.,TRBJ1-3,CASSLVDSRNTIYF,TGTGCCAGCAGCTTAGTCGACAGCCGAAACACCATATATTTT
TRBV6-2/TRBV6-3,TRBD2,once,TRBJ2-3,CASIPRRGGRPLTQYF,TGTGCCAGCATCCCGAGACGGGGGGGCCGACCACTTACGCAGTATTTT
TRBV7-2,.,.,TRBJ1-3,CASSRAGAGNTIYF,TGTGCCAGCAGCCGGGCGGGAGCTGGAAACACCATATATTTT
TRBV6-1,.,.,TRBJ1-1,CASSEESWGYGGKAVEAFF,TGTGCCAGCAGTGAAGAGTCTTGGGGTTACGGGGGGAAGGCAGTTGAAGCTTTCTTT
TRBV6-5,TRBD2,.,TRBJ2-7,CASRRGADSYEQYF,TGTGCCAGCAGGCGGGGGGCGGATAGCTACGAGCAGTACTTC
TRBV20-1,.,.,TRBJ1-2,CSAYREYGYTF,TGCAGTGCTTACAGGGAATATGGCTACACCTTC
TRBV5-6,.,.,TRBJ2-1,CASSLVNYNEQFF,TGTGCCAGCAGCTTGGTTAACTACAATGAGCAGTTCTTC
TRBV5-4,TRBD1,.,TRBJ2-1,CASSSGTGERGNEQFF,TGTGCCAGCAGCTCTGGGACAGGGGAAAGGGGCAATGAGCAGTTCTTC
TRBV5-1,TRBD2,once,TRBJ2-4,CASSLGSGGAENIQYF,TGCGCCAGCAGCTTGGGAAGCGGGGGGGCCGAAAACATTCAGTACTTC
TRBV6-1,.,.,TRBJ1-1,CASSEAEEFEAFF,TGTGCCAGCAGTGAAGCGGAGGAGTTTGAAGCTTTCTTT
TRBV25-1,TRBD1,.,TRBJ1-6,CASSAGQGVNSPLHF,TGTGCCAGCAGTGCAGGACAGGGGGTTAATTCACCCCTCCACTTT
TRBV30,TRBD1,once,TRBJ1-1,CAWSEPGQEINTEAFF,TGTGCCTGGAGCGAACCGGGACAGGAGATAAACACTGAAGCTTTCTTT
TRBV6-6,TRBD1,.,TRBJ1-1,CASRTDRRHEAFF,TGTGCCAGCAGGACGGACAGGCGCCACGAAGCTTTCTTT
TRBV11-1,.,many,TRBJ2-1,CASSQSGSRQSTFF,TGTGCCAGCAGCCAAAGTGGGTCCAGACAATCCACGTTCTTC
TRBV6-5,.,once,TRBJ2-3,CASSTRGISTDTQYF,TGTGCCAGCAGTACCCGCGGTATAAGCACAGATACGCAGTATTTT
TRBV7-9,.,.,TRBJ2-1,CASSLASGTDSYNEQFF,TGTGCCAGCAGCTTAGCTAGCGGGACAGACTCCTACAATGAGCAGTTCTTC
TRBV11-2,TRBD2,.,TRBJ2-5,CASSLRSAGETQTQYF,TGTGCCAGCAGCTTGAGAAGCGCGGGGGAAACGCAGACCCAGTACTTC
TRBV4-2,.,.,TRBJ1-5,CASSQEGGGRNQPQHF,TGTGCCAGCAGCCAAGAGGGCGGGGGCCGCAATCAGCCCCAGCATTTT
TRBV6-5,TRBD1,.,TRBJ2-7,CASSYGTDVAEQYF,TGTGCCAGCAGTTACGGGACAGACGTCGCCGAGCAGTACTTC
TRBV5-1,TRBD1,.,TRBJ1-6,CASSFAQGANSPLHF,TGCGCCAGCAGCTTCGCACAGGGGGCCAATTCACCCCTCCACTTT
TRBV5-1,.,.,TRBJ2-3,CASRVPPSGTQYF,TGCGCCAGCAGAGTTCCCCCCAGCGGTACGCAGTATTTT
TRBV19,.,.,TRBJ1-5,CASSIPNQPQHF,TGTGCCAGTAGTATTCCGAATCAGCCCCAGCATTTT
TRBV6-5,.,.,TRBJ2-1,CASSYSLRLGEDEQFF,TGTGCCAGCAGTTACTCCCTTAGGTTGGGGGAGGATGAGCAGTTCTTC
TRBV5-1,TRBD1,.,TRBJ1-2,CASSLAIYRGGNGYTF,TGCGCCAGCAGCTTGGCCATCTACAGGGGCGGGAATGGCTACACCTTC
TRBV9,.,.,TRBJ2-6,CASSGPGHPTGANVLTF,TGTGCCAGCAGCGGACCGGGACACCCTACTGGGGCCAACGTCCTGACTTTC
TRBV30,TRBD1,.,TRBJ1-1,CAWAYRGNTEAFF,TGTGCCTGGGCATACAGGGGGAATACTGAAGCTTTCTTT
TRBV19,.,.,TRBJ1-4,CASSYQGAAREKLFF,TGTGCCAGTAGCTATCAAGGGGCCGCGCGGGAAAAACTGTTTTTT
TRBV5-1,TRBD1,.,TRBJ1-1,CASSSGQGGAFF,TGCGCCAGCAGCTCCGGACAGGGCGGAGCTTTCTTT
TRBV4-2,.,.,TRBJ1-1,CASSQEIAGKAFF,TGTGCCAGCAGCCAAGAGATCGCCGGTAAAGCTTTCTTT